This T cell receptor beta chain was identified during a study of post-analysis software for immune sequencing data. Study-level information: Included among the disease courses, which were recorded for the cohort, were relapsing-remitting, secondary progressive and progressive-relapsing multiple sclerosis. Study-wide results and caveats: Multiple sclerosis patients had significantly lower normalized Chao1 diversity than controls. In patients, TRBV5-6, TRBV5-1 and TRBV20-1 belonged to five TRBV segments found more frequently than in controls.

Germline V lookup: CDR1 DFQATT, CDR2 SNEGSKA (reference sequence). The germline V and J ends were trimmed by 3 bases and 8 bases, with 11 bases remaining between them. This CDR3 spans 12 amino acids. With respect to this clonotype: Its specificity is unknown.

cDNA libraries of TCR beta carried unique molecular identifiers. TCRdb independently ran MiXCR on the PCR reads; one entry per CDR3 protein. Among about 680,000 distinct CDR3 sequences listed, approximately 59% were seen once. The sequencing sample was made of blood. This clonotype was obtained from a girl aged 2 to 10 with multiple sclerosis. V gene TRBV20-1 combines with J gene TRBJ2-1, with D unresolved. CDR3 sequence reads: CSARLGLHEQFF. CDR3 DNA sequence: TGCAGTGCTAGGTTGGGGTTACATGAGCAGTTCTTC.